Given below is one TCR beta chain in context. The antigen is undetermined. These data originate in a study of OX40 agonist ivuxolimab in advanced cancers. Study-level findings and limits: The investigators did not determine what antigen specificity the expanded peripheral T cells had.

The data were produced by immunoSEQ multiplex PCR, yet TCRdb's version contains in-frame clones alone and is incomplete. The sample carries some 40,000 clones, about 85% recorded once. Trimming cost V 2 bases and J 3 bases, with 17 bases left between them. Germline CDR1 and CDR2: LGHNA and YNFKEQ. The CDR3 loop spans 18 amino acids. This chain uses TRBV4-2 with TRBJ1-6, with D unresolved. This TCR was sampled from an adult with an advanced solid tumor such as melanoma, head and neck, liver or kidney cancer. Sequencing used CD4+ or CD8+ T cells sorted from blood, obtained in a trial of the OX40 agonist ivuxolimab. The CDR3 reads CASSQNPLVGRYNSPLHF. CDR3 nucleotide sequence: TGTGCCAGCAGCCAAAACCCTCTCGTGGGTCGCTATAATTCACCCCTCCACTTT.